This T cell receptor (beta chain) comes out of a study of cytomegalovirus exposure and HLA in healthy donors. Germline V gene lookup returns CDR1 SGHTA and CDR2 FQGNSA. Trimming cost V 5 bases and J 2 bases; bases outside gene matches: 14. The CDR3 loop spans 17 amino acids. Primers included in the PCR were 60 Vbeta and 13 Jbeta primers. Assay: immunoSEQ multiplex PCR; the TCRdb copy retains only in-frame clones and omits some. The top ten clones hold about 0.93% of a sample with about 160,000 clones, 70% to 90% of them seen once. Although they were nominally healthy when sampled, donors likely had unrecorded immune exposures.

The sequence came from a woman aged 25-40 years in good health and CMV-seronegative. The chain couples TRBV7-2 to TRBJ2-5; TRBD2 matches 7 bases. Sequenced input: PBMCs. DNA for the CDR3: TGTGCCAGCAGCCCAGAGGGGCGGGGGATCCTTCAAGAGACCCAGTACTTC. It yields the protein CASSPEGRGILQETQYF.